These 29 T cell receptor beta chains were sequenced from one sample in a study of OX40 agonist ivuxolimab in advanced cancers. Sequencing used immunoSEQ multiplex PCR; TCRdb keeps in-frame clones, though not all of them. The repertoire holds tens of thousands of clones, with around 91% as singletons. The specimen comprised CD4+ or CD8+ T cells sorted from blood, sampled in a trial of the OX40 agonist ivuxolimab. These receptors all stem from an adult with an advanced solid tumor such as melanoma, head and neck, liver or kidney cancer.

The chain is built from TRBV6-5 and TRBJ2-1; D might be TRBD1 (5 bases). The germline V gene has CDR1 MNHEY and CDR2 SVGAGI. Trimming stripped 5 bases from V and 0 bases from J, with 11 bases between. The CDR3 has 15 amino acids. This chain's CDR3 is CASSRTGGSYNEQFF. CDR3 nucleotides: TGTGCCAGCAGTCGAACAGGTGGCTCCTACAATGAGCAGTTCTTC.

Worth noting for this clone: One junction end disagrees with the germline gene, perhaps due to a read error. The rearrangement links TRBV7-7 to TRBJ2-1; D not resolved. This CDR3 has 17 amino acids. Germline V gives CDR1 SSHAT, CDR2 FNYEAQ (reference sequence). In DNA, the CDR3 is TGTGCTAGCAGCTTAGATAGTAGTTTTAGCTCCTACAATGAGCAGTTCTTC. It encodes CASSLDSSFSSYNEQFF.

The CDR3 spells CASSLLSGSPEQYF. Written as DNA, the CDR3 is TGTGCCAGCAGTTTACTGAGCGGGAGCCCCGAGCAGTACTTC. The chain has TRBV27 and TRBJ2-7, with 8 bases lining up with TRBD2. CDR1 is MNHEY and CDR2 is SMNVEV in the germline V gene (reference sequence). V gave up 2 bases and J gave up 6 bases; unmatched junction bases: 6. CDR3 length equals 14 residues.

The genes are TRBV6-6 and TRBJ2-7; maybe TRBD1 (5 bases). Germline CDR1 reads MNHNY; CDR2 reads SVGAGI (reference sequence). The CDR3 is made up of 13 amino acids. V lost 4 bases and J 3 bases, leaving 10 bases between the germline ends. CDR3 in DNA: TGTGCCAGCAGTTCGACAGCCTTCTACGAGCAGTACTTC. Its protein product is CASSSTAFYEQYF.

The J gene is TRBJ2-7, the V gene TRBV7-9; 7 nucleotides line up with TRBD1. V lost 5 bases, J lost 3 bases, and 4 bases stayed unmatched. This CDR3 contains 13 residues. Germline V CDR1 and CDR2: SEHNR, FQNEAQ (reference sequence). The CDR3 loop is CASSQGQNYEQYF. Here the CDR3 DNA reads TGTGCCAGCAGCCAGGGACAGAACTACGAGCAGTACTTC.

V gene TRBV6-1 combines with J gene TRBJ2-1; D perhaps matches TRBD2 (5 bases). Germline assignment: CDR1 MNHNS and CDR2 SASEGT. This CDR3 region has 17 residues. Trimming removed 4 bases at V and 3 bases at J, with 19 bases between. This CDR3 reads CASSAPQPAGFYNEQFF. DNA for the CDR3: TGTGCCAGCAGTGCCCCGCAGCCTGCGGGCTTCTACAATGAGCAGTTCTTC.

The V and J genes are TRBV6-1 and TRBJ2-1; tentative D call: TRBD1 (5 bases). V was cut by 5 bases and J by 4 bases, with 6 bases left in between. This CDR3 has 12 amino acids. Germline V gene lookup returns CDR1 MNHNS and CDR2 SASEGT. The CDR3, as DNA: TGTGCCAGCAGTACAGGATACAATGAGCAGTTCTTC. Its protein is CASSTGYNEQFF.

CDR3 in amino acids: CASRTNPGDTQYF. As DNA, the CDR3 is TGTGCCAGCAGAACTAATCCTGGAGATACGCAGTATTTT. The J gene is TRBJ2-3, the V gene TRBV11-3; no clear D. Deletions cut 6 bases from V and 5 bases from J, with 12 bases between. The CDR3 spans 13 residues. The V gene's germline CDR1 is SGHNT and CDR2 YENEEA.

CDR3 nucleotides: TGTGCCAGCAAGGCTAGCGGGAGCTCCTACAATGAGCAGTTCTTC. This codes for CASKASGSSYNEQFF. The V gene is TRBV28, the J gene TRBJ2-1; 10 positions agree with TRBD2. V lost 7 bases and J lost 0; bases outside the gene matches: 3. Per germline, CDR1 MDHEN and CDR2 SYDVKM. This CDR3 comprises 15 residues.

The chain employs TRBV28 and TRBJ2-7; 10 bases map to TRBD1. CDR3 size: 15 residues. V lost 6 bases, J lost 3 bases, and 8 bases stayed unmatched. CDR1 MDHEN and CDR2 SYDVKM come from the germline V gene. CDR3 region: CASRDLGTGDYEQYF. The CDR3 DNA is TGTGCCAGCAGGGATTTGGGGACAGGGGACTACGAGCAGTACTTC.

This clone was found once. This chain joins TRBV6-6 and TRBJ2-7; unclear D gene. V was pared by 4 bases and J by 2 bases, with 15 bases between. In germline, CDR1 is MNHNY, CDR2 SVGAGI (reference sequence). This CDR3 has 15 amino acids. This CDR3 reads CASSSFPEVPYEQYF. CDR3 DNA sequence: TGTGCCAGCAGTTCTTTTCCCGAAGTACCCTACGAGCAGTACTTC.

As regards this clone: The germline gene is not matched at one end of the junction; a read error may be the cause. The J gene is TRBJ1-5, the V gene TRBV19; D is undetermined. The CDR3 length is 15 residues. Germline lookup yields CDR1 LNHDA and CDR2 SQIVND (reference sequence). This chain's CDR3 is CAGSIGTLDNQPQHF. Here the CDR3 DNA reads TGTGCCGGTAGTATCGGTACTCTAGACAATCAGCCCCAGCATTTT.

The gene calls are TRBV7-9 and TRBJ1-2, with 9 bases that match TRBD1. The V gene's germline CDR1 is SEHNR and CDR2 FQNEAQ (reference sequence). Trimming removed 5 bases from V and 5 bases from J; junction bases left unmatched: 15. The CDR3 length is 17 residues. The CDR3 sequence: CASSRLPGQGGEYGYTF. Here the CDR3 DNA reads TGTGCCAGCAGCCGACTTCCGGGACAGGGTGGGGAATATGGCTACACCTTC. Combining the CDR3 with reference TRBV7-9 and TRBJ1-2 gives the whole variable domain DTGVSQNPRHKITKRGQNVTFRCDPISEHNRLYWYRQTLGQGPEFLTYFQNEAQLEKSRLLSDRFSAERPKGSFSTLEIQRTEQGDSAMYLCASSRLPGQGGEYGYTFGSGTRLTVV.

The V call is TRBV28, the J call TRBJ1-2; D is uncertain. Trimming shortened V by 9 bases and J by 8 bases, and 16 bases separated the two germline ends. Germline CDR1 MDHEN, CDR2 SYDVKM. This CDR3 has 12 residues. In nucleotides, the CDR3 is TGTGCCAGTCTAATAGGAGGCTTAGGCTACACCTTC. Translated, it gives CASLIGGLGYTF.

The chain uses TRBV7-9 and TRBJ1-3; TRBD1 might be the D (5 bases). Germline CDR1 SEHNR, CDR2 FQNEAQ (reference sequence). The V and J ends lost 2 bases and 0 bases respectively, with 20 bases between them. The CDR3 has 19 amino acids. In DNA form, the CDR3 reads TGTGCCAGCAGCTTATTAGCGGGGCCGCCTATTACCTCTGGAAACACCATATATTTT. This codes for CASSLLAGPPITSGNTIYF.

The chain uses TRBV30 and TRBJ2-3; D remains unclear. The CDR3 extends over 12 amino acids. Germline CDR1 reads GTSNPN; CDR2 reads SVGIG (reference sequence). Trimming left V 2 bases short and J 3 bases short, with 6 bases between. The DNA for the CDR3 is TGTGCCTGGAGTATAAGGACAGATACGCAGTATTTT. Its translation: CAWSIRTDTQYF. The whole variable domain, filled in from reference TRBV30 and TRBJ2-3, reads SQTIHQWPATLVQPVGSPLSLECTVEGTSNPNLYWYRQAAGRGLQLLFYSVGIGQISSEVPQNLSASRPQDRQFILSSKKLLLSDSGFYLCAWSIRTDTQYFGPGTRLTVL.

The chain is built from TRBV7-9 and TRBJ1-1; D perhaps matches TRBD1 (5 bases). Germline lookup yields CDR1 SEHNR and CDR2 FQNEAQ (reference sequence). The CDR3 is made up of 15 amino acids. Trimming shortened V by 3 bases and J by 1 base, and 12 bases separated the two germline ends. As DNA, the CDR3 is TGTGCCAGCAGCTTTATTACAGGTCGGAACACTGAAGCTTTCTTT. Translation: CASSFITGRNTEAFF.

This clone was recorded a few times. J is TRBJ1-2 and V is TRBV27, with D possibly TRBD1 on 6 matching bases. This CDR3 comprises 15 residues. Deletions cut 5 bases from V and 4 bases from J, with 17 bases between. Germline-derived CDR1 and CDR2 are MNHEY and SMNVEV (reference sequence). The CDR3 spells CASSPLTGYGYGYTF. Written as DNA, the CDR3 is TGTGCCAGCAGTCCACTCACAGGGTACGGCTATGGCTACACCTTC.

The chain uses TRBV2 and TRBJ2-1; D is tentatively TRBD1 or TRBD2 (5 bases each). Germline V gene lookup returns CDR1 SNHLY and CDR2 FYNNEI. The CDR3 covers 13 residues. Trimming pared 8 bases from V and 5 bases from J, leaving 13 bases between. CDR3 in DNA: TGTGCCAGCCTAGGTTGGGGGAACAATGAGCAGTTCTTC. Protein product: CASLGWGNNEQFF.

The CDR3 loop reads CASSQAWVSNQPQHF. The CDR3, as DNA: TGCGCCAGCAGCCAAGCATGGGTGAGCAATCAGCCCCAGCATTTT. The chain joins TRBV4-3 to TRBJ1-5; D ambiguous. Trimming removed 1 base from V and 1 base from J, with 8 bases in between. CDR3 length: 15 residues. Germline V lookup: CDR1 LGHNA, CDR2 YSLEER.

The chain links TRBV7-6 to TRBJ1-1; possible D gene TRBD1, 5 bases. Germline CDR1 reads SGHVS; CDR2 reads FNYEAQ. The CDR3 spans 14 residues. V gave up 5 bases and J gave up 0 bases, with 10 bases separating them. The CDR3 sequence is CASSPGFMNTEAFF. CDR3 nucleotide sequence: TGTGCCAGCAGCCCAGGGTTCATGAACACTGAAGCTTTCTTT.

The chain joins TRBV9 to TRBJ2-3, with D hard to call. CDR3 length: 18 residues. In germline, CDR1 is SGDLS, CDR2 YYNGEE. Between the trimmed V and J ends, which lost 3 bases and 1 base, there was a span of 21 bases. For the CDR3, the DNA is TGTGCCAGCAGCGGAAGGGTCGGGCCCCCCGGGCGCACAGATACGCAGTATTTT. It is translated as CASSGRVGPPGRTDTQYF.

CDR3 DNA sequence: TGTGCCAGCAGCAAAGGGGGACAGACCTACGAGCAGTACTTC. As protein: CASSKGGQTYEQYF. The chain combines TRBV21-1 with TRBJ2-7; the table's D call, TRBD1, was not checked against the DNA. TRBV21-1 is a pseudogene. The CDR3 runs 14 residues.

The chain joins TRBV2 to TRBJ2-5; D not certain. CDR1 and CDR2 (germline): SNHLY, FYNNEI. V was pared by 0 bases and J by 1 base, with 9 bases between. The CDR3 runs to 15 residues. The chain's CDR3 is CASSEAIRTQETQYF. The CDR3 DNA sequence: TGTGCCAGCAGTGAAGCAATCCGGACCCAAGAGACCCAGTACTTC. Variable domain in full (rest from reference TRBV2 and TRBJ2-5): EPEVTQTPSHQVTQMGQEVILRCVPISNHLYFYWYRQILGQKVEFLVSFYNNEISEKSEIFDDQFSVERPDGSNFTLKIRSTKLEDSAMYFCASSEAIRTQETQYFGPGTRLLVL.

This chain joins TRBV6-6 and TRBJ2-7; 7 nucleotides agree with TRBD2. Per germline, CDR1 MNHNY and CDR2 SVGAGI (reference sequence). With 0 bases clipped from V and 4 bases from J, the junction kept 6 bases outside the gene matches. The CDR3 is made up of 15 amino acids. CDR3 nucleotide sequence: TGTGCCAGCAGTTACTCGCGGCAGCGGGGATACGAGCAGTACTTC. It codes for CASSYSRQRGYEQYF.

For the CDR3, the DNA is TGTGCCAGCAGACTGACAGGGGGCTCTGACGGAGGCTACACCTTC. It yields the protein CASRLTGGSDGGYTF. This chain uses TRBV5-4 with TRBJ1-2; TRBD1 agrees at 10 bases. Germline lookup yields CDR1 SGHNT and CDR2 YYREEE (reference sequence). The CDR3 is 15 amino acids. The J segment lost 8 bases and the V segment lost 5 bases, leaving 12 bases of the junction unmatched. The whole variable domain, remainder taken from reference TRBV5-4 and TRBJ1-2, is ETGVTQSPTHLIKTRGQQVTLRCSSQSGHNTVSWYQQALGQGPQFIFQYYREEENGRGNFPPRFSGLQFPNYSSELNVNALELDDSALYLCASRLTGGSDGGYTFGSGTRLTVV.

The V call is TRBV7-9, the J call TRBJ2-1, with TRBD1 as a possible D gene (5 bases). This CDR3 spans 15 amino acids. Germline assignment: CDR1 SEHNR and CDR2 FQNEAQ (reference sequence). V was pared by 3 bases and J by 6 bases, with 15 bases between. The CDR3 DNA sequence: TGTGCCAGCAGCTTCAGGACACTTATGAGCAATGAGCAGTTCTTC. This translates into CASSFRTLMSNEQFF.

This chain joins TRBV19 and TRBJ1-3; 7 nucleotides match TRBD1. The CDR3 runs to 19 residues. Germline V CDR1 and CDR2: LNHDA, SQIVND (reference sequence). Trimming removed 10 bases from V and 0 bases from J; junction bases left unmatched: 21. The CDR3 reads CATGSDPGEGAFSGNTIYF. The CDR3 DNA reads TGTGCCACCGGAAGTGACCCCGGAGAGGGGGCCTTCTCTGGAAACACCATATATTTT.

This chain joins TRBV6-6 and TRBJ1-2; 7 positions match TRBD1. Germline V gives CDR1 MNHNY, CDR2 SVGAGI (reference sequence). This CDR3 contains 16 residues. Germline trimming cut 2 bases from V and 7 bases from J; bases unmatched to any gene: 13. The CDR3 region is CASSYTETDRRAGYTF. CDR3 DNA sequence: TGTGCCAGCAGTTACACCGAGACGGACAGGCGAGCTGGCTACACCTTC.